This T cell receptor beta chain was obtained from a study of identical twins. Broader study findings: Researchers reported excess low generation probability among twin-shared out-of-frame alpha sequences.

The CDR3 consists of 17 residues. In germline, CDR1 is MDHEN, CDR2 SYDVKM. Trimming at V came to 6 bases and at J to 5 bases, leaving 12 bases not matched to a gene. Every sampled donor was Caucasian and healthy. This clonotype was observed at least ten times. Its antigen is not known. TCRdb fed the 5' RACE reads into MiXCR, producing one record per CDR3 protein. Among roughly 690,000 distinct CDR3 sequences listed, roughly 6% were seen once. V and J are TRBV28 and TRBJ2-5; 13 bases agree with TRBD2. This sequence originates from a man aged 18 to 29 in good health. The sequenced material came from naive T cells sorted from blood. The CDR3 DNA reads as TGTGCCAGCAGCAAAGGACTAGCGGGAGCGTTACAGGAGACCCAGTACTTC. Amino acid sequence: CASSKGLAGALQETQYF.